The clone carrying this TCR beta chain has only a few counts. The antigen is unknown. The data were produced by immunoSEQ multiplex PCR, yet TCRdb's version contains in-frame clones alone and is incomplete. The top ten hold roughly 0.7% of the sample, which has about 27,000 clones, roughly 82% seen once. These data come from a study of graft-versus-host responses after intestinal transplantation. Overall study context: Induction with anti-thymocyte globulin, then tacrolimus and steroids for around three years, was given to all recipients. Study-wide results and caveats: The highest levels of circulating GvH clones went along with early declines in HvG clones after transplant. Recipient marrow held GvH clones, some first seen in ileum or blood. Those patients showing graft-donor T cell macrochimerism displayed high graft-versus-host to host-versus-graft clonal ratios in allografts.

Germline values: CDR1 SGHRS, CDR2 YFSETQ. The V segment lost 5 bases and the J segment 5 bases; nucleotides outside the gene matches: 9. The CDR3 is 17 residues long. V gene TRBV5-1 combines with J gene TRBJ2-5; 16 bases align to TRBD2. This sequence originates from a human donor who received an intestinal transplant. Sequences were derived from unstimulated CD4+ T cells sorted from spleen or lymph node cells, sampled before intestinal transplant. The DNA of the CDR3 is TGCGCCAGCAGGCCGGGACTAGCGGGAGGGCCTGGGGAGACCCAGTACTTC. Translating it yields CASRPGLAGGPGETQYF.